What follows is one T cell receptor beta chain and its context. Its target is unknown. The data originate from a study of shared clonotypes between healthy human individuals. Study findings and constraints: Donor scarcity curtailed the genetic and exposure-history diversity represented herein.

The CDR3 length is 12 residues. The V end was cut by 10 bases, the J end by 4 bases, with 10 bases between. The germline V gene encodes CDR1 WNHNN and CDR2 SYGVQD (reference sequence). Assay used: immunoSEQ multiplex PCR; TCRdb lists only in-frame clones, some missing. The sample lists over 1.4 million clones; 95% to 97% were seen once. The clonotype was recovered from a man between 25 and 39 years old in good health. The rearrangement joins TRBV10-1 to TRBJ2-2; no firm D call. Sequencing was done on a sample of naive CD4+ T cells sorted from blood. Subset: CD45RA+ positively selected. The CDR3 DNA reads TGCGCCACCTCGTCGGTCACCGGGGAGCTGTTTTTT. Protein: CATSSVTGELFF.